The next 27 T cell receptor beta chains were all read from a single sample in a study of siplizumab effects on memory and regulatory T cells. Produced via immunoSEQ multiplex PCR; TCRdb's table is partial and in-frame only. The sample includes under 85,000 clones, about 87% of them seen just once. The specimen was Tregs sorted from blood. These receptors were obtained from a human donor in good health.

This chain links TRBV9 with TRBJ2-2; D ambiguous. The V end lost 3 bases, the J end lost 0 bases, and 6 bases lay between the germline ends. The CDR3 contains 14 residues. Germline V gene data show CDR1 as SGDLS and CDR2 as YYNGEE. Written as DNA, the CDR3 is TGTGCCAGCAGCGCGACATCGAACACCGGGGAGCTGTTTTTT. The encoded protein is CASSATSNTGELFF.

CDR3 coding DNA: TGTGCCAGCTCACCCCGGGGACTAGCGGGATTCAATGAGCAGTTCTTC. It specifies CASSPRGLAGFNEQFF. The chain uses TRBV18 and TRBJ2-1; 13 nucleotides agree with TRBD2. The junction had 5 bases not matched to a gene; V was cut back by 3 bases and J by 6 bases. CDR3 length equals 16 residues. CDR1 is KGHSH, CDR2 LQKENI, per germline.

The rearrangement joins TRBV18 to TRBJ2-1, with unresolved D. Germline V gene lookup returns CDR1 KGHSH and CDR2 LQKENI. The CDR3 consists of 14 residues. V was shortened by 3 bases and J by 4 bases, with 10 bases between the two germline ends. CDR3 residues: CASSPGQAYNEQFF. The DNA of the CDR3 is TGTGCCAGCTCACCCGGCCAAGCATACAATGAGCAGTTCTTC.

The rearrangement uses TRBV7-2 and TRBJ2-5; D not resolved. CDR3 length equals 14 residues. Germline-derived CDR1 and CDR2 are SGHTA and FQGNSA. Deletions cut 0 bases from V and 3 bases from J, with 8 bases between. The CDR3 nucleotides read TGTGCCAGCAGCTTAGCCCCTGCCAAAGAGACCCAGTACTTC. Its protein is CASSLAPAKETQYF.

The chain carries TRBV14 and TRBJ2-3; D possibly corresponds to TRBD2 (6 bases). The CDR3 is 13 residues long. V shed 4 bases and J shed 6 bases, with 11 bases lying between them. CDR1 is SGHDN and CDR2 is FVKESK in the germline V gene. The CDR3 loop reads CASSPGLSDTQYF. CDR3 coding DNA: TGTGCCAGCAGCCCAGGACTAAGCGATACGCAGTATTTT.

This chain connects TRBV10-3 to TRBJ2-1, with 13 bases aligning to TRBD2. The trim removed 4 bases at V and 9 bases at J, leaving 6 bases unmatched. The CDR3 has 15 amino acids. In germline, CDR1 is ENHRY, CDR2 SYGVKD. The CDR3 spells CAISGVGLAGVEQFF. In DNA form, the CDR3 reads TGTGCCATCAGTGGAGTAGGACTAGCGGGAGTTGAGCAGTTCTTC.

The V and J genes are TRBV10-3 and TRBJ1-5; TRBD1 agrees at 7 bases. The CDR3 is 13 residues long. V was pared by 4 bases and J by 5 bases, with 2 bases of the junction left unmatched. In germline, CDR1 is ENHRY, CDR2 SYGVKD. The CDR3 region is CAISVDRYQPQHF. DNA of the CDR3: TGTGCCATCAGTGTGGACAGGTATCAGCCCCAGCATTTT.

The chain carries TRBV6-5 and TRBJ2-2; a possible D gene is TRBD2 (5 bases). The V and J ends lost 7 bases and 7 bases respectively, with 16 bases between them. This CDR3 is built from 14 residues. Germline values: CDR1 MNHEY, CDR2 SVGAGI. The CDR3 bases are TGTGCCAGCACGCCAGCGTTAGCGCTCGGGGAGCTGTTTTTT. As protein: CASTPALALGELFF.

The chain links TRBV4-3 to TRBJ1-1, with D maybe TRBD1 (5 bases). There are 18 residues in the CDR3. Germline V gene data show CDR1 as LGHNA and CDR2 as YSLEER. Trimming cost V 0 bases and J 5 bases, with 22 bases left between them. The CDR3 loop reads CASSQDLGGIGLRTEAFF. The CDR3 region has the DNA TGCGCCAGCAGCCAAGACTTGGGGGGGATTGGTTTGAGGACTGAAGCTTTCTTT.

The rearrangement joins TRBV7-3 to TRBJ2-1; the D gene is possibly TRBD2 (5 bases). Per the germline V gene, CDR1 is SGHTA and CDR2 is FQGTGA. This CDR3 comprises 16 residues. V shed 2 bases and J shed 1 base, with 12 bases lying between them. CDR3 sequence: CASSLLPGRSYNEQFF. CDR3 bases: TGTGCCAGCAGCTTACTTCCGGGAAGATCCTACAATGAGCAGTTCTTC.

This clone was observed a few times. The rearrangement uses TRBV19 and TRBJ1-1, with a possible D match to TRBD1 (6 bases). The CDR3 has 13 residues. V was clipped by 5 bases and J by 11 bases, with 18 bases between them. Germline assignment: CDR1 LNHDA and CDR2 SQIVND (reference sequence). CDR3 nucleotides: TGTGCCAGTAGTGCTTCGGGCAGGGGAACGGCTTTCTTT. Its protein is CASSASGRGTAFF.

The chain combines TRBV6-5 with TRBJ2-1; 10 positions agree with TRBD1. V lost 2 bases to trimming and J lost 6 bases; unmatched junction nucleotides: 1. Germline V gene sequence: CDR1 MNHEY, CDR2 SVGAGI. There are 14 residues in the CDR3. This CDR3 reads CASSYRTGGNEQFF. The CDR3 DNA is TGTGCCAGCAGTTACCGGACAGGGGGCAATGAGCAGTTCTTC.

About this clone itself: Germline and junction disagree at one end, which may indicate a read error. The chain joins TRBV2 to TRBJ1-5; the match to TRBD1 covers 8 bases. This CDR3 region has 14 residues. Looked up from germline, CDR1 is SNHLY and CDR2 is FYNNEI. The CDR3 here is CASREGQGNQPQHF. CDR3 nucleotide sequence: TGTGCCAGCAGGGAAGGACAGGGTAATCAGCCCCAGCATTTT.

The gene calls are TRBV29-1 and TRBJ1-2; unclear D gene. The CDR3 is 12 amino acids. The germline CDR1 and CDR2 sequences are SQVTM and ANQGSEA. The V end was cut by 3 bases, the J end by 5 bases, with 10 bases between. The CDR3 spells CSVDSGWYGYTF. The CDR3 bases are TGCAGCGTTGACTCCGGGTGGTATGGCTACACCTTC.

This chain joins TRBV6-5 and TRBJ2-3; TRBD2 is a possible D gene (6 bases). In germline, CDR1 is MNHEY, CDR2 SVGAGI. Trimming pared 0 bases from V and 0 bases from J, leaving 10 bases between. This CDR3 is 16 amino acids long. The CDR3 is CASSYSRGTSTDTQYF. The CDR3 DNA reads as TGTGCCAGCAGTTACTCTCGGGGGACTAGCACAGATACGCAGTATTTT.

This clone was counted once. V usage is TRBV18 and J usage is TRBJ1-2, with D possibly TRBD1 on 5 matching bases. Deletions cut 11 bases from V and 8 bases from J, with 21 bases between. The CDR3 runs 13 residues. Per the germline V gene, CDR1 is KGHSH and CDR2 is LQKENI. The CDR3: CASRTGTRGGYTF. DNA of the CDR3: TGTGCCTCGAGGACCGGGACTCGTGGGGGCTACACCTTC.

The chain recombines TRBV15 with TRBJ1-1, with a tentative D call TRBD1 (6 bases). V was shortened by 4 bases and J by 0 bases, with 9 bases between the two germline ends. CDR1 is LNHNV, CDR2 YYDKDF, per germline (reference sequence). CDR3 length: 14 residues. CDR3 loop: CATSTGQLNTEAFF. The CDR3, as DNA: TGTGCCACCAGCACAGGACAGTTGAACACTGAAGCTTTCTTT.

This rearrangement joins TRBV7-6 to TRBJ2-4; 11 positions agree with TRBD2. The CDR3 is 18 amino acids. Germline V CDR1 and CDR2: SGHVS, FNYEAQ. Unmatched junction bases numbered 12, after V lost 5 bases and J lost 3 bases. The CDR3 region has the DNA TGTGCCAGCAGCACGGGACTAGCGGCTCTGGGGGGCAAAAACATTCAGTACTTC. This gives the protein CASSTGLAALGGKNIQYF.

V usage is TRBV30 and J usage is TRBJ2-2, with TRBD2 matching 8 bases. V was clipped by 1 base and J by 3 bases; unmatched bases: 7. There are 16 residues in the CDR3. From germline, CDR1 is GTSNPN and CDR2 SVGIG (reference sequence). The CDR3 DNA reads TGTGCCTGGAGTGGGGCTACTAGCGGATACACCGGGGAGCTGTTTTTT. Translated: CAWSGATSGYTGELFF.

This CDR3 reads CASSPPGRGDEKLFF. In nucleotides, the CDR3 is TGTGCCAGCTCACCACCGGGCAGGGGAGATGAAAAACTGTTTTTT. The chain links TRBV18 to TRBJ1-4; maybe TRBD1 (6 bases). The CDR3 contains 15 residues. Trimming took off 0 bases at V and 6 bases at J, with 11 bases between the two ends. Germline V lookup: CDR1 KGHSH, CDR2 LQKENI.

The CDR3 nucleotides are TGTGCCAGCAGCGCGTTACATGGCGAGCAGTACTTC. Encoded protein: CASSALHGEQYF. The J gene is TRBJ2-7, the V gene TRBV9; D is unclear. Germline V gene data show CDR1 as SGDLS and CDR2 as YYNGEE. The CDR3 has 12 amino acids. Trimming removed 3 bases from V and 6 bases from J, with 10 bases in between.

CDR3 DNA: TGTGCCAGTAGTATAGGACGGGGCACTGAAGCTTTCTTT. Translating it yields CASSIGRGTEAFF. The V gene is TRBV19, the J gene TRBJ1-1; D not resolved. The V gene's germline CDR1 is LNHDA and CDR2 SQIVND (reference sequence). The length of the CDR3 is 13 residues. Trimming took 1 base from V and 4 from J, leaving 7 bases between them.

This chain joins TRBV5-1 and TRBJ1-5; 10 nucleotides match TRBD1. After removal of 2 bases from V and 3 bases from J, the junction contained 2 bases not matched to a gene. Germline CDR1 SGHRS, CDR2 YFSETQ. The CDR3 spans 15 residues. In DNA form, the CDR3 reads TGCGCCAGCAGCTTCGGGACAGGGGCCAATCAGCCCCAGCATTTT. Amino acid sequence: CASSFGTGANQPQHF.

The chain uses TRBV14 and TRBJ1-2, with D possibly TRBD1 on 6 matching bases. The germline V gene has CDR1 SGHDN and CDR2 FVKESK. V dropped 1 base and J dropped 2 bases, with 17 bases sitting between them. The CDR3 consists of 17 residues. CDR3 residues: CASSQVGQGMHNYGYTF. The CDR3 DNA sequence: TGTGCCAGCAGCCAAGTAGGCCAGGGGATGCACAACTATGGCTACACCTTC. The whole variable domain, remainder taken from reference TRBV14 and TRBJ1-2, is EAGVTQFPSHSVIEKGQTVTLRCDPISGHDNLYWYRRVMGKEIKFLLHFVKESKQDESGMPNNRFLAERTGGTYSTLKVQPAELEDSGVYFCASSQVGQGMHNYGYTFGSGTRLTVV.

This chain links TRBV27 with TRBJ2-5; 11 bases are a match to TRBD2. CDR3 length: 15 amino acids. With V trimmed by 1 base and J by 6 bases, 4 bases remained unmatched. From germline, CDR1 is MNHEY and CDR2 SMNVEV (reference sequence). CDR3 protein: CASSLLAGGPQTQYF. CDR3 in DNA: TGTGCCAGCAGTTTATTAGCGGGAGGGCCTCAGACCCAGTACTTC.

The chain links TRBV19 to TRBJ2-7; D is unresolved. The CDR3 spans 13 residues. Germline V lookup: CDR1 LNHDA, CDR2 SQIVND (reference sequence). Deletions cut 6 bases from V and 2 bases from J, with 11 bases between. CDR3 bases: TGTGCCAGTAGGGCAGCCATGGCCTACGAGCAGTACTTC. As protein: CASRAAMAYEQYF.

This clone was observed a single time. The chain is built from TRBV5-1 and TRBJ2-7, with 8 bases that match TRBD1. Germline V gene sequence: CDR1 SGHRS, CDR2 YFSETQ. The CDR3 consists of 15 residues. Germline trimming cut 0 bases from V and 7 bases from J; bases unmatched to any gene: 9. CDR3 coding DNA: TGCGCCAGCAGCTTGGTGGCTGACAGGGGTCGGGAGCAGTACTTC. Translated, it gives CASSLVADRGREQYF.